The clone carrying this TCR beta chain has just a few counts. Its target is unknown. This specimen belongs to a study of post-analysis software for immune sequencing data. Background on the study: In terms of disease course, relapsing-remitting, secondary progressive and progressive-relapsing multiple sclerosis were included. Study-wide results and caveats: Roughly five TRBV segments appeared more often in patients than in controls, and TRBV5-6, TRBV5-1 and TRBV20-1 were among these. Analysis by F measure revealed that same-batch samples clustered strongly together. Controls' normalized Chao1 diversity significantly exceeded that of multiple sclerosis patients.

The TCR beta cDNA libraries carried unique molecular identifiers. Each sample of roughly 0.9 to 11 million input T cells yielded 500,000 or so cDNA molecules, so each molecule approximated one T cell. MiXCR, run by TCRdb on the PCR reads, gives a single entry per CDR3 protein. The data show some 690,000 distinct CDR3 sequences, 30% seen once. The CDR3 has 12 amino acids. Germline loops: CDR1 MNHEY, CDR2 SVGAGI. Between the trimmed V and J ends, which lost 5 bases and 7 bases, there was a span of 12 bases. Material: blood. The J gene is TRBJ2-7, the V gene TRBV6-5, with a possible D match to TRBD1 (6 bases). The origin of this receptor is a girl between 10 and 17 years old with multiple sclerosis. The CDR3 reads CASSNTGKEQYF. The CDR3 nucleotides read TGTGCCAGCAGTAACACAGGGAAAGAGCAGTACTTC.